A single T cell receptor (beta chain) is shown here with its context. The gene names here belong to mouse. The CDR3 end falls 1 residue outside the read, so it is completed with the germline J gene. CDR1 and CDR2 from the germline V gene are SGHLS and HYDKME. V was trimmed by 0 bases and J by 0 bases, leaving 10 bases between them. This CDR3 is 15 amino acids long. The table came from immunoSEQ multiplex PCR; TCRdb's copy has only in-frame clones and leaves some out. The sample lists about 48,000 clones, roughly four fifths occurring once. The entry originates in a study of tissue T cells after allogeneic stem cell transplantation.

Material for sequencing was sorted cells pooled from one or two spleens. The chain carries TRBV12-2 and TRBJ1-1; D is undetermined. The source of this sequence is a pool of C57BL/6 mice in good health. This CDR3 is CASSLERIANTEVFF. CDR3 DNA (partial): TGTGCCAGCTCTCTCGAGAGGATTGCAAACACAGAAGTCTTC.